This record looks at one T cell receptor beta chain sequence and its context. Its antigen is currently unknown. Isolated per sample were at least 6 million PBMCs. The second PCR ran roughly 7 to 11 cycles with a sample-barcoded 5' primer and J-beta primers. The authors tagged each cDNA molecule using a template-switch adaptor with 12 random nucleotides. TCRdb reprocessed the 5' RACE reads with MiXCR, giving one entry per CDR3 protein. The sample gives 600,000 to 650,000 distinct CDR3 sequences, under 65% of which show up once; roughly 34% is in the top ten. This sample is part of a study of blood T cells in healthy people across ages. Study-wide findings and caveats: Higher diversity, along with more naive CD4+ cells, distinguished long-lived donors from aged donors.

Input material: blood. This receptor was identified in a man aged 55 to 70 in good health.

The CDR3 nucleotides read TGTGCCACCAGCAGAGGGAGATCGGGGGAGCAGTACTTC. Its protein is CATSRGRSGEQYF. The J gene is TRBJ2-5, the V gene TRBV15; D is perhaps TRBD2 (6 bases). The germline V gene has CDR1 LNHNV and CDR2 YYDKDF (reference sequence). V lost 1 base and J 11 bases, leaving 14 bases between the germline ends. CDR3 length: 13 amino acids.